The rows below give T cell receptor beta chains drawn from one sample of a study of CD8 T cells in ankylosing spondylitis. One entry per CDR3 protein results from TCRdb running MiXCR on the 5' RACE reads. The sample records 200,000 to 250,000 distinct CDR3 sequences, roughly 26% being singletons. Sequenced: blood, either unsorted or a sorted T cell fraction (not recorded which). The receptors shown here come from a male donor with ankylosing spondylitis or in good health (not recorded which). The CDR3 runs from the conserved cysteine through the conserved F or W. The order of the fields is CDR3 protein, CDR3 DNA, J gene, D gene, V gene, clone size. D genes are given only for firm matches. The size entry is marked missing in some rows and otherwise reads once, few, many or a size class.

CDR3: CSVCPSSTDTQYF; DNA: TGCAGCGTATGTCCCTCCAGCACGGATACGCAGTATTTT; J: TRBJ2-3; D: -; V: TRBV29-1; size: many
CDR3: CASSKTRDRAYEQYF; DNA: TGTGCCAGCAGCAAAACCCGGGACAGGGCCTACGAGCAGTACTTC; J: TRBJ2-7; D: -; V: TRBV21-1; size: few
CDR3: CASSFEVAGDYEQYF; DNA: TGTGCCAGCAGTTTCGAGGTAGCGGGAGACTACGAGCAGTACTTC; J: TRBJ2-7; D: TRBD2; V: TRBV12-3/TRBV12-4; size: many
CDR3: CASSLSQGHGYTF; DNA: TGTGCCAGCAGCTTATCCCAGGGCCATGGCTACACCTTC; J: TRBJ1-2; D: -; V: TRBV7-9; size: many
CDR3: CASSLDGLAGRTSYNEQFF; DNA: TGTGCCAGCAGCTTAGATGGACTAGCGGGGAGAACCTCCTACAATGAGCAGTTCTTC; J: TRBJ2-1; D: TRBD2; V: TRBV11-2; size: -
CDR3: CASSSTRGGGGETQYF; DNA: TGTGCCAGCAGTTCCACACGCGGGGGTGGCGGGGAGACCCAGTACTTC; J: TRBJ2-5; D: TRBD2; V: TRBV12-3/TRBV12-4; size: -
CDR3: CASSLSSAEAFF; DNA: TGTGCCAGCAGCTTATCCAGCGCTGAAGCTTTCTTT; J: TRBJ1-1; D: -; V: TRBV7-9; size: -
CDR3: CASTGKGDSQYF; DNA: TGTGCCAGCACCGGGAAAGGGGATTCGCAATATTTT; J: TRBJ2-3; D: -; V: TRBV12-3/TRBV12-4; size: many
CDR3: CSVLRQVPSGANVLTF; DNA: TGCAGCGTTCTTCGACAGGTACCCTCTGGGGCCAACGTCCTGACTTTC; J: TRBJ2-6; D: -; V: TRBV29-1; size: many
CDR3: CSRSAARQGRGGTQYF; DNA: TGCAGTAGAAGCGCGGCGCGGCAGGGGCGCGGGGGGACCCAGTACTTC; J: TRBJ2-5; D: -; V: TRBV20-1; size: -
CDR3: CSAHQWGGSEQYF; DNA: TGCAGTGCACACCAGTGGGGAGGTAGCGAGCAGTACTTC; J: TRBJ2-7; D: -; V: TRBV20-1; size: many
CDR3: CASTLGRITDTQYF; DNA: TGTGCCAGCACCCTGGGAAGGATCACAGATACGCAGTATTTT; J: TRBJ2-3; D: -; V: TRBV7-2; size: -
CDR3: CASSASYEQYF; DNA: TGTGCCAGCAGCGCCTCCTACGAGCAGTACTTC; J: TRBJ2-7; D: -; V: TRBV7-2; size: many
CDR3: CASSERAAGNTIYF; DNA: TGTGCCAGCAGTGAAAGGGCAGCTGGAAACACCATATATTTT; J: TRBJ1-3; D: -; V: TRBV2; size: many
CDR3: CASSRRLAGGGSYEQYF; DNA: TGCGCCAGCAGCCGGCGACTAGCGGGTGGGGGCTCCTACGAGCAGTACTTC; J: TRBJ2-7; D: TRBD2; V: TRBV5-1; size: -
CDR3: CASSNPTRGSTDTQYF; DNA: TGTGCCAGCAGCAACCCTACGCGGGGAAGCACAGATACGCAGTATTTT; J: TRBJ2-3; D: -; V: TRBV5-6; size: many
CDR3: CASSSGTKQYF; DNA: TGTGCCAGCAGCTCGGGGACTAAGCAGTATTTT; J: TRBJ2-3; D: TRBD2; V: TRBV7-3; size: many
CDR3: CASSLNGIQETQYF; DNA: TGTGCCAGCAGCTTAAATGGAATTCAGGAGACCCAGTACTTC; J: TRBJ2-5; D: -; V: TRBV7-2; size: few
CDR3: CASSFTDRHEQYF; DNA: TGTGCCAGCAGTTTTACTGACAGGCACGAGCAGTACTTC; J: TRBJ2-7; D: -; V: TRBV25-1; size: -
CDR3: CAISESSQGGREQYF; DNA: TGTGCCATCAGTGAGTCGAGCCAGGGGGGTCGCGAGCAGTACTTC; J: TRBJ2-7; D: -; V: TRBV10-3; size: -
CDR3: CAISLQGVGTEAFF; DNA: TGTGCCATCAGCCTACAGGGGGTGGGCACTGAAGCTTTCTTT; J: TRBJ1-1; D: TRBD1; V: TRBV10-3; size: many
CDR3: CASSLGLSGLNTGELFF; DNA: TGTGCCAGCAGCTTGGGCCTAAGCGGGTTGAACACCGGGGAGCTGTTTTTT; J: TRBJ2-2; D: -; V: TRBV5-6; size: -
CDR3: CSASPPNQPGELFF; DNA: TGCAGTGCTAGTCCTCCTAATCAACCCGGGGAGCTGTTTTTT; J: TRBJ2-2; D: -; V: TRBV20-1; size: few
CDR3: CASSSDREAFF; DNA: TGTGCCAGCAGCTCCGATCGTGAAGCTTTCTTT; J: TRBJ1-1; D: -; V: TRBV12-3/TRBV12-4; size: -
CDR3: CASSYAGGIYEQYF; DNA: TGTGCCAGCAGTTACGCGGGAGGTATTTACGAGCAGTACTTC; J: TRBJ2-7; D: TRBD2; V: TRBV6-5; size: -
CDR3: CASTGSSSYEQYF; DNA: TGTGCCAGCACGGGTTCCAGCTCCTACGAGCAGTACTTC; J: TRBJ2-7; D: -; V: TRBV6-1; size: many
CDR3: CASSLDWTFSYEQYF; DNA: TGTGCCAGCAGCCTTGACTGGACGTTCTCCTACGAGCAGTACTTC; J: TRBJ2-7; D: -; V: TRBV7-2; size: -
CDR3: CSAGVAGGLHNEQFF; DNA: TGCAGTGCTGGGGTAGCGGGAGGGCTCCACAATGAGCAGTTCTTC; J: TRBJ2-1; D: TRBD2; V: TRBV20-1; size: few
CDR3: CASTYRGRRTDTQYF; DNA: TGTGCCAGCACCTACCGTGGGAGACGGACAGATACGCAGTATTTT; J: TRBJ2-3; D: -; V: TRBV6-2/TRBV6-3; size: -
CDR3: CASSLSTGLNEQFF; DNA: TGTGCCAGCAGTTTGAGTACAGGGTTGAATGAGCAGTTCTTC; J: TRBJ2-1; D: -; V: TRBV12-3/TRBV12-4; size: many
CDR3: CSAAGRFDNQPQHF; DNA: TGCAGTGCTGCCGGCCGTTTTGACAATCAGCCCCAGCATTTT; J: TRBJ1-5; D: -; V: TRBV20-1; size: -
CDR3: CASSLRTGGDEQYF; DNA: TGTGCCAGCAGTTTACGGACAGGGGGCGACGAGCAGTACTTC; J: TRBJ2-7; D: TRBD1; V: TRBV12-3/TRBV12-4; size: many
CDR3: CSAPTAGANVLTF; DNA: TGCAGTGCTCCCACTGCAGGGGCCAACGTCCTGACTTTC; J: TRBJ2-6; D: -; V: TRBV20-1; size: -
CDR3: CASSLAPPGQGLNEQFF; DNA: TGCGCCAGCAGCTTGGCCCCTCCGGGACAGGGTCTTAATGAGCAGTTCTTC; J: TRBJ2-1; D: TRBD1; V: TRBV5-1; size: many
CDR3: CASSFLAGRNTGELFF; DNA: TGTGCCAGCAGTTTTTTAGCGGGGCGGAACACCGGGGAGCTGTTTTTT; J: TRBJ2-2; D: TRBD2; V: TRBV27; size: few
CDR3: CATSTQTGVTDTQYF; DNA: TGTGCCACCAGCACGCAGACAGGGGTCACAGATACGCAGTATTTT; J: TRBJ2-3; D: TRBD1; V: TRBV15; size: many
CDR3: CAIAVMANNEQFF; DNA: TGTGCCATAGCCGTGATGGCCAACAATGAGCAGTTCTTC; J: TRBJ2-1; D: -; V: TRBV10-3; size: many
CDR3: CSPAGSEQYF; DNA: TGCAGTCCAGCGGGTAGCGAGCAGTACTTC; J: TRBJ2-7; D: -; V: TRBV20-1; size: many
CDR3: CASSRLGSNQPQHF; DNA: TGTGCCAGCAGCCGACTAGGAAGCAATCAGCCCCAGCATTTT; J: TRBJ1-5; D: -; V: TRBV12-3/TRBV12-4; size: few
CDR3: CSAEANSNYEQYF; DNA: TGCAGTGCGGAGGCTAACAGCAACTACGAGCAGTACTTC; J: TRBJ2-7; D: -; V: TRBV20-1; size: -
CDR3: CSGGVAEAFF; DNA: TGCAGCGGAGGCGTGGCTGAAGCTTTCTTT; J: TRBJ1-1; D: -; V: TRBV29-1; size: many
CDR3: CASQDSDNSPLHF; DNA: TGCGCCTCCCAGGACAGCGATAATTCACCCCTCCACTTT; J: TRBJ1-6; D: -; V: TRBV5-1; size: many
CDR3: CASSYSLGLAGQFF; DNA: TGTGCCAGCAGTTACTCCTTGGGACTAGCCGGGCAGTTCTTC; J: TRBJ2-1; D: TRBD2; V: TRBV6-5; size: many
CDR3: CASSLGVSNEQFF; DNA: TGTGCCAGCAGCTTAGGGGTGAGCAATGAGCAGTTCTTC; J: TRBJ2-1; D: -; V: TRBV7-2; size: -
CDR3: CASSLLGRSYEQYF; DNA: TGCGCCAGCAGCTTGTTGGGGCGTTCCTACGAGCAGTACTTC; J: TRBJ2-7; D: -; V: TRBV5-1; size: -
CDR3: CASSIFNTEAFF; DNA: TGTGCCAGCAGCATATTCAACACTGAAGCTTTCTTT; J: TRBJ1-1; D: -; V: TRBV12-3/TRBV12-4; size: many
CDR3: CASSQASLAGVHEQFF; DNA: TGCGCCAGCAGCCAAGCGTCATTAGCGGGAGTTCATGAGCAGTTCTTC; J: TRBJ2-1; D: TRBD2; V: TRBV4-3; size: once